These 9 T cell receptor beta chains share one sample of origin, sequenced in a study of blood T cell repertoires in COVID-19. Method: immunoSEQ multiplex PCR; TCRdb's copy keeps in-frame clones and lacks some. The top ten hold approximately 3.3% of the sample, which has 90,000 to 120,000 clones, just under 85% seen once. The specimen sequenced was peripheral blood. The receptors come from an elderly woman with active or convalescent COVID-19.

The genes are TRBV27 and TRBJ1-1; 9 bases line up with TRBD1. V dropped 10 bases and J dropped 8; count of bases not matched to a gene: 5. The CDR3 spans 11 residues. The germline V gene has CDR1 MNHEY and CDR2 SMNVEV (reference sequence). Here the CDR3 DNA reads TGTGCCACCGGGACAGGGATAGAAGCTTTCTTT. Amino acid sequence: CATGTGIEAFF.

This chain connects TRBV7-3 to TRBJ2-1, with TRBD2 identical over 9 bases. V was clipped by 0 bases and J by 5 bases; unmatched bases: 2. The germline V gene encodes CDR1 SGHTA and CDR2 FQGTGA. This CDR3 comprises 15 residues. The DNA of the CDR3 is TGTGCCAGCAGCTTAACTAGCGGGGGAAACAATGAGCAGTTCTTC. Translation gives CASSLTSGGNNEQFF.

CDR3 loop: CASSLHGGDSTGELFF. The CDR3 bases are TGCGCCAGCAGCTTGCATGGAGGAGACTCCACCGGGGAGCTGTTTTTT. The rearrangement joins TRBV5-1 to TRBJ2-2, with a possible D match to TRBD2 (5 bases). Trimming stripped 1 base from V and 4 bases from J, with 14 bases between. Germline values: CDR1 SGHRS, CDR2 YFSETQ. The length of the CDR3 is 16 residues.

This chain uses TRBV28 with TRBJ2-5; maybe TRBD2 (5 bases). The germline V gene has CDR1 MDHEN and CDR2 SYDVKM. Trimming removed 2 bases at V and 7 bases at J, with 11 bases between. The CDR3 runs to 13 residues. The chain's CDR3 is CASSLEGSGTQYF. For the CDR3, the DNA is TGTGCCAGCAGTTTAGAGGGTTCGGGGACCCAGTACTTC. Full variable domain (missing parts from reference TRBV28 and TRBJ2-5): DVKVTQSSRYLVKRTGEKVFLECVQDMDHENMFWYRQDPGLGLRLIYFSYDVKMKEKGDIPEGYSVSREKKERFSLILESASTNQTSMYLCASSLEGSGTQYFGPGTRLLVL.

V is TRBV11-2 and J is TRBJ1-6, with D hard to call. CDR3 length: 13 residues. Trimming took 7 bases from V and 10 from J, leaving 14 bases between them. Germline assignment: CDR1 SGHAT and CDR2 FQNNGV. The CDR3 region is CASMGSGLSPLHF. The CDR3 coding sequence is TGTGCCAGCATGGGCAGCGGACTATCACCCCTCCACTTT.

The chain uses TRBV9 and TRBJ2-1; TRBD2 aligns across 12 bases. The CDR3 totals 16 residues. From germline, CDR1 is SGDLS and CDR2 YYNGEE. After removal of 4 bases from V and 5 bases from J, the junction contained 7 bases not matched to a gene. The CDR3 is CASSPPSGGAHNEQFF. CDR3 coding DNA: TGTGCCAGCAGCCCACCTAGCGGGGGGGCGCACAATGAGCAGTTCTTC.

V is TRBV4-3 and J is TRBJ2-1, with a weak D call TRBD1 (6 bases). Germline lookup yields CDR1 LGHNA and CDR2 YSLEER. V lost 1 base and J lost 6, with 19 bases in between. CDR3 length equals 17 residues. CDR3 protein: CASSQVIPLRGGNEQFF. As DNA, the CDR3 is TGCGCCAGCAGCCAAGTAATCCCGCTCCGAGGGGGCAATGAGCAGTTCTTC.

The chain has TRBV29-1 and TRBJ1-1; TRBD1 matches at 7 bases. CDR1 is SQVTM and CDR2 is ANQGSEA in the germline V gene. After removal of 8 bases from V and 3 bases from J, the junction contained 6 bases not matched to a gene. This CDR3 has 12 residues. CDR3 in amino acids: CSSRTGDTEAFF. Here the CDR3 DNA reads TGCAGCTCGAGGACAGGCGACACTGAAGCTTTCTTT.

The J gene is TRBJ1-2, the V gene TRBV19; weak D call: TRBD1 (6 bases). The CDR3 is 13 residues long. V lost 6 bases, J lost 4 bases, and 12 bases lay in between. The germline CDR1 and CDR2 sequences are LNHDA and SQIVND (reference sequence). The CDR3 DNA is TGTGCCAGTAGAACAGGGCCGGTCTATGGCTACACCTTC. Protein: CASRTGPVYGYTF.